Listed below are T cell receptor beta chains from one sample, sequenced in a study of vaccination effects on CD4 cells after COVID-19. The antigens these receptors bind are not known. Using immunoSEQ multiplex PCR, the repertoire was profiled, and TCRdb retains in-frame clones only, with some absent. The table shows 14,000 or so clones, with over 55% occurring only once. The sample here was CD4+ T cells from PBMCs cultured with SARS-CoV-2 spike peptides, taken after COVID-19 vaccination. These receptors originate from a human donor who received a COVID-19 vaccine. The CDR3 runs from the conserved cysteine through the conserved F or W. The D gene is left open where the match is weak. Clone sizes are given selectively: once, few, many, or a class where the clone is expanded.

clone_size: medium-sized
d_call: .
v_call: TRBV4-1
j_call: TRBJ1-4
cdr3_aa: CASSQDELGINEKLFF
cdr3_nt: TGCGCCAGCAGCCAAGATGAGTTGGGAATTAATGAAAAACTGTTTTTT

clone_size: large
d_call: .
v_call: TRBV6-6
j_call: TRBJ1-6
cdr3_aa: CASSYSQGRPLHF
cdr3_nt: TGTGCCAGCAGTTACTCGCAGGGAAGACCCCTCCACTTT

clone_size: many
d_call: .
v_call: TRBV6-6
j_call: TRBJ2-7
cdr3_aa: CASSYTSPYEQYF
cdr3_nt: TGTGCCAGCAGTTACACTAGCCCCTACGAGCAGTACTTC

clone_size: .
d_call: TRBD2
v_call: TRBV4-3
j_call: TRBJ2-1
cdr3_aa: CASSQGSGGGADEQFF
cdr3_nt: TGCGCCAGCAGCCAAGGATCTGGCGGGGGGGCCGATGAGCAGTTCTTC

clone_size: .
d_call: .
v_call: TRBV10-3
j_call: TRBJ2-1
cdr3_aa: CAISERGYNEQFF
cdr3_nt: TGTGCCATCAGTGAACGGGGTTACAATGAGCAGTTCTTC

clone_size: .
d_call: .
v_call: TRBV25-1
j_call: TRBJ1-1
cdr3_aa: CASSDPGGGSGTEAFF
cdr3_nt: TGTGCCAGCAGTGACCCGGGCGGTGGGTCCGGCACTGAAGCTTTCTTT

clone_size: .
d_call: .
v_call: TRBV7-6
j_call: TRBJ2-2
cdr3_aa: CASSSKQGTAGELFF
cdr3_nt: TGTGCCAGCAGCTCTAAACAGGGAACTGCCGGGGAGCTGTTTTTT

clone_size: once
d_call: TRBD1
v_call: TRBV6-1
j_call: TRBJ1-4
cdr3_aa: CASSAGTGSSTNEKLFF
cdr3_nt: TGTGCCAGCAGTGCCGGGACAGGGAGTTCAACTAATGAAAAACTGTTTTTT

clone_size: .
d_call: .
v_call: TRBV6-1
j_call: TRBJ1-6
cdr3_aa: CASSERAGENSPLHF
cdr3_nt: TGTGCCAGCAGTGAAAGGGCAGGGGAGAATTCACCCCTCCACTTT

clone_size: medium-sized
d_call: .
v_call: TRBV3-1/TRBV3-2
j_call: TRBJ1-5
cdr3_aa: CASSPTQGRGPQHF
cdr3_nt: TGTGCCAGCAGCCCGACACAGGGCCGGGGGCCCCAGCATTTT

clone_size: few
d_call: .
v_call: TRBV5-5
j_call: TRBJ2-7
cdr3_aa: CASSRLGQYEQYF
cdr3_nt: TGTGCCAGCAGCCGACTTGGACAGTACGAGCAGTACTTC

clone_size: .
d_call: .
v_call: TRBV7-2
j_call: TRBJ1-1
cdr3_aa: CASSLKYPPPEAFF
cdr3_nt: TGTGCCAGCAGCTTAAAGTACCCACCCCCTGAAGCTTTCTTT

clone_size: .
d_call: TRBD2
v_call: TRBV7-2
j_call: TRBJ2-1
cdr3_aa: CASSLWPSGDNEQFF
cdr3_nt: TGTGCCAGCAGCTTATGGCCTAGCGGGGACAATGAGCAGTTCTTC

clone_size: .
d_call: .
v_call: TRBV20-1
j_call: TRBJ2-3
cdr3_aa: CSPARPDTQYF
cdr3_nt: TGCAGTCCCGCCCGGCCAGATACGCAGTATTTT

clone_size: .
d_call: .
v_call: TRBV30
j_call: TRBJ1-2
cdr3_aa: CALMQGGYTF
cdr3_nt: TGTGCCTTAATGCAGGGGGGCTACACCTTC